This TCR beta chain was recorded in a study of cytomegalovirus exposure and HLA in healthy donors. Overall study results and limits: The study put about 180 TCR beta chains on its list as cytomegalovirus-associated.

Researchers ran the PCR with 60 Vbeta and 13 Jbeta primers. Some clones are missing from TCRdb's copy, which holds only in-frame ones; the method was immunoSEQ multiplex PCR. Of tens of thousands of clones detected, more than 70% appear once; the ten largest clones hold approximately 2.3%. The CDR3 sequence is 14 residues long. The germline gives CDR1 SQVTM, CDR2 ANQGSEA. Trimming stripped 1 base from V and 2 bases from J, with 11 bases between. About this clone: The antigen remains unidentified.

The sample was PBMCs. This clonotype was obtained from a middle-aged man in good health and CMV-seronegative. The gene calls are TRBV29-1 and TRBJ1-1; TRBD1 might be the D (6 bases). This chain's CDR3 is CSVEGAGTNTEAFF. The CDR3 DNA follows: TGCAGCGTTGAAGGGGCAGGGACAAACACTGAAGCTTTCTTT.